This T cell receptor beta chain emerged from a study of CD4 and CD8 cells across lung adenocarcinoma regions. One entry per CDR3 protein results from TCRdb running MiXCR on the PCR reads. The sample lists under 20,000 distinct CDR3 sequences, roughly 51% seen once, with around 55% in the top ten. CDR1 MNHNS and CDR2 SASEGT come from the germline V gene. Trimming shortened V by 5 bases and J by 1 base, and 13 bases separated the two germline ends. The CDR3 extends over 15 amino acids. This clonotype was found a few times. Sequenced input: CD8+ T cells from the center of a lung tumor. The J gene is TRBJ2-3, the V gene TRBV6-1; maybe TRBD1 (6 bases). The TCR comes from a female donor with lung adenocarcinoma. The CD4 and CD8 labels of this study may be unreliable. The CDR3 loop is CASSTLWTGTDTQYF. DNA for the CDR3: TGTGCCAGCAGTACCCTCTGGACAGGCACAGATACGCAGTATTTT.